Included here is one T cell receptor beta chain sequence, with context. Its antigen is undetermined. Data came from immunoSEQ multiplex PCR; TCRdb stores just in-frame clones and leaves some out. The table lists under 40,000 clones, just under 85% of them singletons. The CDR3 is 14 residues long. Trimming removed 0 bases at V and 6 bases at J, with 11 bases between. CDR1 SGHAT and CDR2 FQNNGV come from the germline V gene. This record comes from a study of vaccination effects on CD4 cells after COVID-19. Study at large: It was a median of 72 days after the second dose that post-vaccine samples were obtained.

Study observations and caveats: Healthy vaccine recipients' vaccine-induced clones were almost all SARS-CoV-2 mono-reactive.

The ViraFEST assay expanded antigen-specific CD4+ T cells with viral peptide pools before sequencing. Following an approximately eleven-day culture, CD4+ T cells were purified. Either the BNT162b2 or mRNA-1273 vaccine was given to participants in two doses. Among the vaccine recipients, none had a prior SARS-CoV-2 infection, and nucleocapsid antibodies were negative. After about 2 million PBMC were placed in each well, they were cultured with 8.5 to 10 IU/ml IL-2 and 10 ug/ml peptides. The source is a human donor who received a COVID-19 vaccine. Some clones in this sample may be carry-over from other donors' samples. This sample comprised CD4+ T cells from PBMCs cultured with HCoV-NL63 spike peptides, obtained after COVID-19 vaccination. The chain is built from TRBV11-2 and TRBJ1-1; D gene uncertain. CDR3 amino acids: CASSLELVRPEAFF. The DNA for the CDR3 is TGTGCCAGCAGCTTAGAACTGGTACGCCCTGAAGCTTTCTTT.